This T cell receptor beta chain was retrieved from a study of monozygotic twins with inflammatory bowel disease. Points from the study as a whole: The existence of one strong signal or clonotype linked to IBD lacked support. Patients got different immunosuppressive treatments, which may have made their repertoires more variable.

The CDR3 runs to 16 residues. Germline-derived CDR1 and CDR2 are SGHNT and YYREEE (reference sequence). Using TCRalpha and TCRbeta cDNA, the researchers carried out two nested PCRs that lasted roughly 16 and 10 cycles. TCRdb reprocessed the 5' RACE reads; each CDR3 protein has one entry and no DNA is given. The sample table includes around 100,000 distinct CDR3 sequences. With respect to this clonotype: Antigen: not known.

Blood samples of less than 3 ml were drawn from every donor. Sequencing used blood. This chain links TRBV5-4 with TRBJ1-6; the D call from TCRdb, TRBD1, cannot be confirmed without DNA. This TCR came from a human donor with ulcerative colitis or Crohn's disease, or a healthy co-twin of an affected twin (not recorded which). This CDR3 reads CASSGGTGGSNSPLHF.